Following are 24 T cell receptor beta chains from one sample sequenced in a study of T cells expressing NK-cell markers. TCRdb derives one entry per CDR3 protein from the 5' RACE reads, leaving out DNA. The listing contains a few hundred thousand distinct CDR3 sequences. Material: blood T cells: a sorted CD56 or NKG2C T cell subset, CD4+ or CD8+ T cells, or bulk PBMC T cells (not recorded which). These receptors all come from a man aged 18 to 29 in good health.

V and J are TRBV1 and TRBJ2-1. TRBV1 is recorded as a pseudogene. The CDR3 has 18 amino acids. The CDR3 loop is CTSSQDPLAAGLYNEQFF.

The rearrangement joins TRBV7-2 to TRBJ1-4; TCRdb reports TRBD1, a call that lacks DNA to check it against. Germline assignment: CDR1 SGHTA and CDR2 FQGNSA. The CDR3 length is 13 residues. This CDR3 reads CASSRQANEKLFF.

This rearrangement joins TRBV9 to TRBJ2-5; no DNA is available, so the TRBD2 call from TCRdb remains unchecked. The CDR3 is 15 amino acids. Germline assignment: CDR1 SGDLS and CDR2 YYNGEE. CDR3 sequence: CASSVGVGGKETQYF.

The chain employs TRBV7-2 and TRBJ1-6; the TRBD1 assignment by TCRdb is unverifiable without DNA. The CDR3 is 16 residues long. The germline CDR1 and CDR2 sequences are SGHTA and FQGNSA. The CDR3 sequence: CASSLEWGASNSPLHF.

V gene TRBV18 combines with J gene TRBJ2-1; lacking DNA, the TRBD2 call made by TCRdb goes unchecked. CDR1 is KGHSH and CDR2 is LQKENI in the germline V gene. CDR3 length: 14 amino acids. CDR3 loop: CASSPSGASLEQFF.

V gene TRBV5-4 combines with J gene TRBJ2-2; as DNA is missing, the TRBD1 call by TCRdb cannot be tested. Germline values: CDR1 SGHNT, CDR2 YYREEE (reference sequence). CDR3 size: 15 residues. The CDR3 sequence: CASSSRQGGTGELFF.

The chain's CDR3 is CAWTVLNEQFF. The chain is built from TRBV30 and TRBJ2-1. The germline CDR1 and CDR2 sequences are GTSNPN and SVGIG (reference sequence). The CDR3 is 11 residues long.

The chain uses TRBV12-3 or TRBV12-4 and TRBJ2-2; TCRdb picks TRBD1, but there is no DNA to check that call. The CDR3 runs 16 residues. This chain's CDR3 is CASSLGGGQHTGELFF.

The chain uses TRBV5-1 and TRBJ2-5. The CDR3 runs 15 residues. CDR1 SGHRS and CDR2 YFSETQ come from the germline V gene. The CDR3 protein is CASSLAADPRETQYF.

V is TRBV24-1 and J is TRBJ2-3. Germline lookup yields CDR1 KGHDR and CDR2 SFDVKD. CDR3 length equals 13 residues. The CDR3 is CATSDLYPDTQYF.

V gene TRBV5-1 combines with J gene TRBJ2-3; TCRdb's assignment of TRBD2 cannot be checked, as there is no DNA. Germline V gene data show CDR1 as SGHRS and CDR2 as YFSETQ. This CDR3 is built from 14 residues. This chain's CDR3 is CASRRAGGTDTQYF.

This sequence joins TRBV20-1 and TRBJ2-5; TCRdb picks TRBD1, but there is no DNA to check that call. The CDR3 is 15 amino acids. CDR1 DFQATT and CDR2 SNEGSKA come from the germline V gene (reference sequence). The CDR3 is CSAPPSDRYQETQYF.

The chain recombines TRBV9 with TRBJ2-5; as DNA is missing, the TRBD2 call by TCRdb cannot be tested. The CDR3 spans 15 residues. The germline V gene encodes CDR1 SGDLS and CDR2 YYNGEE. This CDR3 is CASSSGRVLLETQYF.

V usage is TRBV7-2 and J usage is TRBJ2-3. The CDR3 covers 14 residues. Germline lookup yields CDR1 SGHTA and CDR2 FQGNSA. The CDR3 is CASRERSSTDTQYF.

J is TRBJ1-2 and V is TRBV20-1. Germline lookup yields CDR1 DFQATT and CDR2 SNEGSKA (reference sequence). This CDR3 contains 11 residues. CDR3 sequence: CSALTLSGYTF.

The J gene is TRBJ2-4, the V gene TRBV7-6; TCRdb indicates TRBD2, and absent DNA this call remains unverified. Germline values: CDR1 SGHVS, CDR2 FNYEAQ. The CDR3 consists of 17 residues. This CDR3 reads CASSLGGTSVPRNIQYF.

CDR3: CASSLGAGGSGFDQPQHF. The J gene is TRBJ1-5, the V gene TRBV12-3 or TRBV12-4; TCRdb's assignment of TRBD1 cannot be checked, as there is no DNA. The CDR3 covers 18 residues.

The chain links TRBV20-1 to TRBJ1-2; TCRdb selects TRBD1, and the lack of DNA leaves this call unchecked. The CDR3 has 14 residues. Germline-derived CDR1 and CDR2 are DFQATT and SNEGSKA (reference sequence). CDR3 region: CSASGTGFFDGYTF.

The J gene is TRBJ2-1, the V gene TRBV6-5; the D call of TRBD2 rests on TCRdb alone, since no DNA is present to check it. Per germline, CDR1 MNHEY and CDR2 SVGAGI. The CDR3 covers 18 residues. CDR3 sequence reads: CASSPSDSGRGGYNEQFF.

The chain employs TRBV5-4 and TRBJ2-1; TCRdb designates TRBD2, a call that cannot be tested without DNA. CDR1 and CDR2 (germline): SGHNT, YYREEE (reference sequence). CDR3 length: 19 amino acids. CDR3 loop: CASSLGRLPIRGSYNEQFF.

V usage is TRBV20-1 and J usage is TRBJ1-2; TCRdb calls TRBD1, which cannot be checked without DNA. This CDR3 is 15 amino acids long. Germline CDR1 is DFQATT and CDR2 is SNEGSKA (reference sequence). The chain's CDR3 is CSARGADQGMGGYTF.

This rearrangement joins TRBV6-1 to TRBJ2-1; TCRdb calls TRBD2, which cannot be checked without DNA. Germline lookup yields CDR1 MNHNS and CDR2 SASEGT. The CDR3 is made up of 14 amino acids. The CDR3 loop reads CASSREGNYNEQFF.

The chain uses TRBV29-1 and TRBJ2-7; TCRdb outputs TRBD1, but without DNA this stays unchecked. Germline CDR1 and CDR2: SQVTM and ANQGSEA. This CDR3 is 15 amino acids long. The CDR3: CSVEDPGHQASGQYF.

The V call is TRBV29-1, the J call TRBJ2-5; with no DNA, the TCRdb D assignment of TRBD2 cannot be verified. Germline assignment: CDR1 SQVTM and CDR2 ANQGSEA. This CDR3 is built from 14 residues. The CDR3 sequence: CSVLPWDSGETQYF.